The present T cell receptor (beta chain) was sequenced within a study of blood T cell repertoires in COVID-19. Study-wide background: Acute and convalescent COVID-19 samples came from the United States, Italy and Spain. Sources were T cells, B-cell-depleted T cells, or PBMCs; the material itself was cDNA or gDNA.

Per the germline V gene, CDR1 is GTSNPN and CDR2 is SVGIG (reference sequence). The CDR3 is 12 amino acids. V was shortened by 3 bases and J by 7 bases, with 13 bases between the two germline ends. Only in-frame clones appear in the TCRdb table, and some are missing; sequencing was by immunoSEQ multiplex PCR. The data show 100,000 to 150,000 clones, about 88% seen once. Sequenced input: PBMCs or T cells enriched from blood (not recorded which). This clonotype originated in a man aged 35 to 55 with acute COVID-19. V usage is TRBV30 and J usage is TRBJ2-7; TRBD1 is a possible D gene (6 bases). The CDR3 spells CAWSQQGPEQYF. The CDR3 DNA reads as TGTGCCTGGAGCCAACAGGGACCAGAGCAGTACTTC.